This T cell receptor beta chain originates from a study of cytomegalovirus exposure and HLA in healthy donors. Turning to the study itself: Earlier findings included 100 million to 130 million unique TCR beta sequences obtained from 150 million to 200 million T cells.

As concerns this clone: The antigen is not known.

Overall study results and limits: Using a false discovery rate of 0.05, a later analysis showed that 16,951 TCR beta sequences were associated with HLA alleles.

The primer mix had 60 Vbeta and 13 Jbeta primers. Sequenced by immunoSEQ multiplex PCR; TCRdb stores in-frame clones only, minus some. The sample yields around 100,000 clones, 82% seen once. This CDR3 has 13 residues. Trimming took off 5 bases at V and 3 bases at J, with 11 bases between the two ends. Germline V CDR1 and CDR2: LNHNV, YYDKDF (reference sequence). The sample taken for sequencing was PBMCs. This clonotype originated in a young man in good health and CMV-seropositive. The chain couples TRBV15 to TRBJ2-7, with no clear D. In DNA, the CDR3 is TGTGCCACCAGCTCTCCGTCCAGCTACGAGCAGTACTTC. Its translation is CATSSPSSYEQYF.